This entry concerns a single T cell receptor (beta chain). It lacks a known antigen. No clone much larger than this one lies a single base away; base qualities are absent. The data were taken from a study of early T cells in non-severe SARS-CoV-2 infection (dated by TCRdb to the early 2020s). Background for the entire study: Because TCR sequencing was done on bulk RNA from unsorted whole blood, the alpha and beta chains could not be paired. Broader findings and caveats from the paper: VDJdb matching was skewed toward anti-spike CD8 responses, so virus-specific expansions were likely underestimated and private and CD4 specificities were missed.

CDR1 SNHLY and CDR2 FYNNEI are derived from the germline V gene. From V the trimming removes 8 bases and from J it removes 4 bases, while the gene matches leave 8 bases of the junction unaccounted for. Inclusive of the bounding cysteine and phenylalanine, the CDR3 is 14 residues long. Only the CDR3 DNA is retained, 42 bases long and in frame from the first base. Set within a cohort of healthcare workers in London, UK, this nested case-control study involved weekly PCR testing of nasopharyngeal swabs along with blood sampling. Healthcare workers were recruited between 23 and 31 March 2020, during the week of the UK lockdown, and were followed weekly for up to about 15 weeks. Receptor amplification or capture employed 5' RACE. Sequencing took place on a NextSeq 500. To correct for sequencing error and PCR bias, the TCR library protocol tagged individual cDNA molecules with unique molecular identifiers. Both TCR alpha and beta chains were sequenced, and tight co-correlation was observed between alpha and beta sequence abundances in each sample. Regarding the original processing steps: Decombinator V4 was used to annotate TCR sequences for V gene, J gene and CDR3. TCRs were defined as expanded if a significant change between any two time points was detected under a Poisson model with p below 0.0001. TCR abundances were normalised to the total number of TCRs sequenced per sample and were expressed as counts per million. TRAV1-2 paired with TRAJ12, TRAJ20 or TRAJ33 defined MAIT TCRs, while TRAV10 paired with TRAJ18 defined iNKT TCRs. VDJdb, accessed on 1 November 2021, was searched for TCRs annotated for CMV, EBV and SARS-CoV-2, and TCRs annotated for more than one antigen were excluded. Clones were called with MiXCR by TCRdb after fastp trimmed the public reads at Q25, and only in-frame beta chains were retained. Each CDR3 protein gets just one entry, which takes the most common genes and DNA from the rows behind it. Clone size and V and J calls follow TCRdb, not the original study. This sample gives about 83,000 distinct CDR3 sequences in total; over 12% of them show up just once. The ten largest clonotypes hold roughly 3% of the sample.

Source material: whole blood. The V and J genes are TRBV2 and TRBJ2-1, and 7 bases in between align with TRBD1. This clonotype was obtained from an adult who was a healthcare worker with PCR-confirmed SARS-CoV-2 infection or an uninfected control (not recorded which). CDR3 protein: CASEQGSWYNEQFF. In nucleotide form, the sequence is TGTGCCAGCGAACAGGGGTCGTGGTACAATGAGCAGTTCTTC.